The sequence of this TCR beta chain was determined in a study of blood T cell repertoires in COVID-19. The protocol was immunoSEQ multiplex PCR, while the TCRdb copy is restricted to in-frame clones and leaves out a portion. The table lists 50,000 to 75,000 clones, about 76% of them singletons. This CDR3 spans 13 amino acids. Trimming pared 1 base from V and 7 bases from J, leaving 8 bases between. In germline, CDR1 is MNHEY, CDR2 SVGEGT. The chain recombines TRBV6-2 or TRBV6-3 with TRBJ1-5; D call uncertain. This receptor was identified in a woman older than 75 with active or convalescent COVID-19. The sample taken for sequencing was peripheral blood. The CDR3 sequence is CASSYWGEQPQHF. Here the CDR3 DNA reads TGTGCCAGCAGTTACTGGGGAGAACAGCCCCAGCATTTT.